The rows below give T cell receptor beta chains drawn from one sample of a study of blood T cell repertoires in COVID-19. The protocol was immunoSEQ multiplex PCR, while the TCRdb copy is restricted to in-frame clones and leaves out a portion. The sample comprises about 89,000 clones, about 85% of which are singletons, and around 10% rests with the top ten. Sequenced input: peripheral blood. These receptor sequences come from a woman of 80 years or more with acute or convalescent COVID-19. CDR3s include the opening cysteine and the closing phenylalanine or tryptophan. The D gene is left open where the match is weak. Not all rows give a size; the values are once, few, many and, for expanded clones, a class.

D gene | J gene | clone size | V gene | CDR3 protein | CDR3 DNA
NA | TRBJ1-2 | NA | TRBV7-9 | CASSPAGGLAYGYTF | TGTGCCAGCAGTCCCGCGGGGGGTTTGGCCTATGGCTACACCTTC
TRBD1 | TRBJ1-3 | NA | TRBV15 | CATSRVGWTGSSGNTIYF | TGTGCCACCAGCAGAGTGGGTTGGACAGGGAGCTCTGGAAACACCATATATTTT
NA | TRBJ2-3 | NA | TRBV5-4 | CASSLSGTDTQYF | TGTGCCAGCAGCTTGTCCGGCACAGATACGCAGTATTTT
NA | TRBJ1-4 | NA | TRBV6-5 | CASSLQGGHNEKLFF | TGTGCCAGCAGTTTACAGGGTGGACATAATGAAAAACTGTTTTTT
NA | TRBJ2-3 | NA | TRBV11-3 | CASSLPEPTDTQYF | TGTGCCAGCAGCTTACCAGAACCCACAGATACGCAGTATTTT
NA | TRBJ2-5 | NA | TRBV5-6 | CASSLAMSTTKRTQYF | TGTGCCAGCAGCTTGGCCATGAGTACCACGAAGAGAACCCAGTACTTC
NA | TRBJ1-2 | once | TRBV7-8 | CASSLAGGYYGYTF | TGTGCCAGCAGCTTAGCGGGGGGTTATTATGGCTACACCTTC
TRBD1 | TRBJ2-1 | NA | TRBV23-1 | CASSHRPTGDYNEQFF | TGCGCCAGCAGTCACCGGCCAACAGGGGACTACAATGAGCAGTTCTTC
NA | TRBJ1-4 | NA | TRBV9 | CASRLKGVNEKLFF | TGTGCCAGCAGGTTAAAGGGGGTTAATGAAAAACTGTTTTTT
NA | TRBJ1-2 | NA | TRBV5-8 | CASSPRVRANYGYTF | TGTGCCAGCAGCCCGAGGGTCCGGGCGAACTATGGCTACACCTTC
NA | TRBJ2-5 | few | TRBV27 | CASSVLGQGETQYF | TGTGCCAGCAGTGTCCTGGGGCAGGGTGAGACCCAGTACTTC
NA | TRBJ1-5 | once | TRBV3-1/TRBV3-2 | CASSQVGGQPQHF | TGTGCCAGCAGCCAAGTAGGCGGACAGCCCCAGCATTTT
TRBD2 | TRBJ2-4 | NA | TRBV5-4 | CASSQGLAGRGDIQYF | TGTGCCAGCAGCCAAGGACTAGCGGGGAGGGGTGACATTCAGTACTTC
NA | TRBJ2-4 | NA | TRBV3-1/TRBV3-2 | CASSLGTSQGIQYF | TGTGCCAGCAGCCTCGGGACCTCACAGGGCATTCAGTACTTC
TRBD1 | TRBJ1-2 | once | TRBV5-5 | CASSLEGQTYGYTF | TGTGCCAGCAGCTTGGAGGGACAGACTTATGGCTACACCTTC
NA | TRBJ2-7 | NA | TRBV5-6 | CASSWRGQRSYEQYF | TGTGCCAGCAGCTGGAGGGGACAGCGCTCCTACGAGCAGTACTTC
NA | TRBJ1-6 | NA | TRBV30 | CAWSRGGNNSPLHF | TGTGCCTGGAGTAGAGGGGGTAATAATTCACCCCTCCACTTT
NA | TRBJ1-2 | NA | TRBV21-1 | CASRDFGCRSYGYTF | TGTGCCAGCCGGGACTTCGGATGCCGTTCCTATGGCTACACCTTC
TRBD2 | TRBJ2-1 | few | TRBV6-2/TRBV6-3 | CASSGGLAGDNEQFF | TGTGCCAGCAGTGGGGGACTAGCGGGGGACAATGAGCAGTTCTTC
TRBD2 | TRBJ2-1 | NA | TRBV11-2 | CASGRRGGSYNEQFF | TGTGCCAGCGGTCGGCGGGGGGGCTCCTACAATGAGCAGTTCTTC
TRBD2 | TRBJ2-3 | once | TRBV11-2 | CASSLGASGGAFSTDTQYF | TGTGCCAGCAGCTTAGGGGCTAGCGGGGGGGCCTTTAGCACAGATACGCAGTATTTT
TRBD2 | TRBJ2-3 | NA | TRBV10-1 | CASSRGLADTQYF | TGCGCCAGCAGTAGGGGACTAGCGGATACGCAGTATTTT
TRBD1 | TRBJ2-5 | NA | TRBV5-1 | CASKGQAQETQYF | TGCGCCAGCAAGGGACAGGCGCAAGAGACCCAGTACTTC
TRBD1 | TRBJ2-5 | NA | TRBV5-4 | CASSFQGAETQYF | TGTGCCAGCAGCTTCCAGGGGGCAGAGACCCAGTACTTC
NA | TRBJ1-1 | NA | TRBV6-6 | CASSPPDRKNTEAFF | TGTGCCAGCAGTCCTCCCGACAGAAAGAACACTGAAGCTTTCTTT
NA | TRBJ1-6 | NA | TRBV10-3 | CAISELSGNTSPLHF | TGTGCCATCAGTGAACTATCGGGTAACACTTCACCCCTCCACTTT
NA | TRBJ1-1 | few | TRBV28 | CASSLLLGTQNTEAFF | TGTGCCAGCAGTTTACTTTTGGGCACCCAGAACACTGAAGCTTTCTTT
TRBD1 | TRBJ1-2 | NA | TRBV19 | CASMYRQGQGYTF | TGTGCCAGTATGTATCGACAGGGGCAAGGCTACACCTTC
TRBD1 | TRBJ1-5 | once | TRBV6-6 | CASSQKTGSGNQPQHF | TGTGCCAGCAGCCAAAAGACAGGGTCCGGCAATCAGCCCCAGCATTTT
NA | TRBJ2-3 | NA | TRBV27 | CASSYSFYSTDTQYF | TGTGCCAGCAGTTACAGTTTTTATAGCACAGATACGCAGTATTTT
NA | TRBJ1-2 | NA | TRBV12-3/TRBV12-4 | CASSLVGGRGYTF | TGTGCCAGCAGTTTAGTTGGAGGGCGTGGCTACACCTTC
TRBD2 | TRBJ2-5 | NA | TRBV19 | CASSMGLAAQETQYF | TGTGCCAGTAGTATGGGACTAGCGGCCCAAGAGACCCAGTACTTC
TRBD1 | TRBJ2-3 | once | TRBV24-1 | CATSARDRGSDTQYF | TGTGCCACCAGTGCCCGGGACAGGGGATCAGATACGCAGTATTTT
NA | TRBJ1-3 | NA | TRBV7-9 | CASSLAYRTGNTIYF | TGTGCCAGCAGCTTAGCGTACAGGACTGGAAACACCATATATTTT
TRBD1 | TRBJ2-5 | NA | TRBV5-6 | CASSNRQGQETQYF | TGTGCCAGCAGCAATCGACAGGGTCAAGAGACCCAGTACTTC
NA | TRBJ1-6 | NA | TRBV6-5 | CASSYEGARSPLHF | TGTGCCAGCAGTTACGAAGGGGCGCGTTCACCCCTCCACTTT
NA | TRBJ1-5 | NA | TRBV15 | CATSRDGQLNQPQHF | TGTGCCACCAGCAGAGATGGACAGCTCAATCAGCCCCAGCATTTT
TRBD1 | TRBJ1-6 | NA | TRBV2 | CASRPGGLYNSPLHF | TGTGCCAGCAGACCAGGGGGTTTGTATAATTCACCCCTCCACTTT
TRBD1 | TRBJ1-6 | NA | TRBV18 | CASSPYQGARYNSPLHF | TGTGCCAGCTCACCATACCAGGGGGCCCGCTATAATTCACCCCTCCACTTT
TRBD1 | TRBJ2-7 | few | TRBV5-1 | CASTYGQGSNEQYF | TGCGCCAGCACCTATGGACAGGGGAGCAACGAGCAGTACTTC
NA | TRBJ1-3 | NA | TRBV9 | CASSPETTASGNTIYF | TGTGCCAGCAGCCCGGAGACGACAGCCTCTGGAAACACCATATATTTT
NA | TRBJ1-1 | NA | TRBV23-1 | CASSRATENTEAFF | TGCGCCAGCAGTCGAGCTACAGAGAACACTGAAGCTTTCTTT
NA | TRBJ1-5 | NA | TRBV7-2 | CASSLRVTGRGNQPQHF | TGTGCCAGCAGCTTACGGGTTACAGGGAGGGGCAATCAGCCCCAGCATTTT
TRBD1 | TRBJ1-6 | few | TRBV7-8 | CASSRGQGLNSPLHF | TGTGCCAGCAGCCGGGGACAGGGGCTTAATTCACCCCTCCACTTT
TRBD1 | TRBJ1-2 | few | TRBV6-2/TRBV6-3 | CASSSVDPGGLGYTF | TGTGCCAGCAGTTCCGTCGATCCAGGGGGTCTAGGCTACACCTTC
NA | TRBJ1-2 | NA | TRBV5-4 | CASSPGYGYTF | TGTGCCAGCAGCCCGGGCTATGGCTACACCTTC
TRBD1 | TRBJ1-5 | once | TRBV19 | CASRDRGLVGSQPQHF | TGTGCCAGCCGGGACAGGGGGCTGGTGGGTAGTCAGCCCCAGCATTTT
NA | TRBJ2-5 | NA | TRBV19 | CASSITGTPRETQYF | TGTGCCAGTAGTATTACCGGGACTCCGAGGGAGACCCAGTACTTC
NA | TRBJ1-2 | NA | TRBV18 | CASSRITGSRGYTF | TGTGCCAGCTCACGCATAACAGGGTCTCGCGGCTACACCTTC
NA | TRBJ1-2 | NA | TRBV6-5 | CASRIGEGNYGYTF | TGTGCCAGCCGAATCGGGGAGGGTAACTATGGCTACACCTTC
NA | TRBJ1-1 | few | TRBV5-1 | CASSLVSGPGTEAFF | TGCGCCAGCAGCTTGGTGTCGGGCCCGGGAACTGAAGCTTTCTTT
TRBD1 | TRBJ2-5 | NA | TRBV6-5 | CASRMDPDRGETQYF | TGTGCCAGCAGGATGGACCCGGACAGGGGGGAGACCCAGTACTTC